The 11 T cell receptor beta chains listed next were all sequenced from one sample in a study of cytomegalovirus exposure and HLA in healthy donors. Primers: 60 Vbeta forward and 13 Jbeta reverse. Only in-frame clones appear in the TCRdb table, and some are missing; sequencing was by immunoSEQ multiplex PCR. The sample carries about 210,000 clones, roughly 82% recorded once. The source material was PBMCs. The receptor source for this set is a man between 40 and 49 years old in good health and CMV-seropositive.

This chain uses TRBV6-4 with TRBJ1-2, with D possibly matching TRBD1 (5 bases). V dropped 5 bases and J dropped 2 bases, with 12 bases sitting between them. Germline CDR1 is MRHNA and CDR2 is SNTAGT. This CDR3 is 14 amino acids long. DNA of the CDR3: TGTGCCAGCAGTCCCTCGACAGAAAACTATGGCTACACCTTC. The encoded protein is CASSPSTENYGYTF.

The CDR3 region is CATSRPGLAGHPYNEQYF. DNA for the CDR3: TGTGCCACCAGCAGGCCGGGACTAGCGGGACATCCGTATAACGAGCAGTACTTC. The chain employs TRBV15 and TRBJ2-7; 13 nucleotides agree with TRBD2. The CDR3 sequence is 18 residues long. Germline V gene sequence: CDR1 LNHNV, CDR2 YYDKDF (reference sequence). With 3 bases clipped from V and 5 bases from J, the junction kept 13 bases outside the gene matches.

This sequence joins TRBV5-6 and TRBJ2-3, with 15 bases lining up with TRBD2. Germline lookup yields CDR1 SGHDT and CDR2 YYEEEE. Trimming cost V 2 bases and J 2 bases; bases outside gene matches: 6. The CDR3 is 18 amino acids. CDR3 amino acids: CASSFWTSGRASTDTQYF. Written as DNA, the CDR3 is TGTGCCAGCAGCTTCTGGACTAGCGGGAGGGCCTCCACAGATACGCAGTATTTT.

This chain joins TRBV7-6 and TRBJ2-2; 10 positions match TRBD2. V shed 1 base, J shed 7 bases, and the junction held 9 bases outside the gene matches. CDR1 is SGHVS and CDR2 is FNYEAQ in the germline V gene. This CDR3 region has 17 residues. The CDR3 reads CASSLGAAGGPVGELFF. As DNA, the CDR3 is TGTGCCAGCAGCTTAGGGGCAGCGGGAGGGCCAGTCGGGGAGCTGTTTTTT.

The chain carries TRBV19 and TRBJ1-2; 7 nucleotides match TRBD1. Per germline, CDR1 LNHDA and CDR2 SQIVND (reference sequence). The CDR3 loop spans 13 amino acids. With V trimmed by 8 bases and J by 5 bases, 8 bases remained unmatched. CDR3 nucleotides: TGTGCCAGTCGGACAGGCGCCACATATGGCTACACCTTC. Amino acids: CASRTGATYGYTF.

The rearrangement uses TRBV10-3 and TRBJ2-7, with 11 bases aligning to TRBD2. Germline CDR1 is ENHRY and CDR2 is SYGVKD. The CDR3 totals 15 residues. The J segment lost 7 bases and the V segment lost 2 bases, leaving 7 bases of the junction unmatched. The CDR3 is CAISEGIAGGREQYF. In DNA form, the CDR3 reads TGTGCCATCAGTGAGGGAATAGCGGGAGGGCGAGAGCAGTACTTC.

The rearrangement uses TRBV18 and TRBJ2-7; 10 bases map to TRBD1. The CDR3 extends over 14 amino acids. V lost 6 bases to trimming and J lost 7 bases; unmatched junction nucleotides: 9. Germline values: CDR1 KGHSH, CDR2 LQKENI. CDR3 bases: TGTGCCAGCTCGGCAGCGGGGACAGGGGTTGAGCAGTACTTC. Its translation is CASSAAGTGVEQYF.

This clone showed up just once. The chain couples TRBV7-9 to TRBJ1-2, with D perhaps matching TRBD1 (6 bases). V gave up 5 bases and J gave up 8 bases, with 15 bases separating them. Per germline, CDR1 SEHNR and CDR2 FQNEAQ (reference sequence). This CDR3 has 13 residues. In nucleotides, the CDR3 is TGTGCCAGCAGCAGTGACAGGTCGGGGGGCTACACCTTC. Protein product: CASSSDRSGGYTF.

This clone was counted a few times. The chain joins TRBV4-1 to TRBJ1-4; 7 bases are a match to TRBD1. In germline, CDR1 is MGHRA, CDR2 YSYEKL. V shed 4 bases, J shed 0 bases, and the junction held 8 bases outside the gene matches. This CDR3 has 17 residues. The CDR3 protein is CASSLRPGTATNEKLFF. The CDR3 DNA is TGCGCCAGCAGCCTCAGGCCCGGGACAGCAACTAATGAAAAACTGTTTTTT.

The V gene is TRBV27, the J gene TRBJ1-1; a weak D match, TRBD1 (6 bases). The CDR3 contains 14 residues. Germline loops: CDR1 MNHEY, CDR2 SMNVEV (reference sequence). The ends were cut back, 4 bases at V and 3 bases at J, with 12 bases in the middle. The CDR3 reads CASSSRGWDTEAFF. For the CDR3, the DNA is TGTGCCAGCAGTTCCAGGGGTTGGGACACTGAAGCTTTCTTT.

V usage is TRBV25-1 and J usage is TRBJ2-2; 11 bases are shared with TRBD2. This CDR3 region has 15 residues. Germline trimming cut 4 bases from V and 2 bases from J; bases unmatched to any gene: 0. Germline V lookup: CDR1 MGHDK, CDR2 SYGVNS. The CDR3 sequence: CASSGLAGNTGELFF. The DNA of the CDR3 is TGTGCCAGCAGTGGACTAGCGGGAAACACCGGGGAGCTGTTTTTT.